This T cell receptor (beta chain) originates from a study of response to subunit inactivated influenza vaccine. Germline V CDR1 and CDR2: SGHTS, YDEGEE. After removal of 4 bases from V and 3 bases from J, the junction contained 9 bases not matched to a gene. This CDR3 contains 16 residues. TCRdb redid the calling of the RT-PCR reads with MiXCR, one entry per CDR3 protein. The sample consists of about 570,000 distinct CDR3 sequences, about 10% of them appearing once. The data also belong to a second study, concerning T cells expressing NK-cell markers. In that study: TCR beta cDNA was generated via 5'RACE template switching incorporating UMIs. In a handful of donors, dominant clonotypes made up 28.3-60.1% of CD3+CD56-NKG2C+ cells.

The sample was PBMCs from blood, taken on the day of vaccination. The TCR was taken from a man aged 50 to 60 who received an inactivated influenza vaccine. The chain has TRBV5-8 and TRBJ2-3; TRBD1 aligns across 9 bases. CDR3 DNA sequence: TGTGCCAGCAGCGCCGGGACAGGGTCCAGGACAGATACGCAGTATTTT. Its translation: CASSAGTGSRTDTQYF.